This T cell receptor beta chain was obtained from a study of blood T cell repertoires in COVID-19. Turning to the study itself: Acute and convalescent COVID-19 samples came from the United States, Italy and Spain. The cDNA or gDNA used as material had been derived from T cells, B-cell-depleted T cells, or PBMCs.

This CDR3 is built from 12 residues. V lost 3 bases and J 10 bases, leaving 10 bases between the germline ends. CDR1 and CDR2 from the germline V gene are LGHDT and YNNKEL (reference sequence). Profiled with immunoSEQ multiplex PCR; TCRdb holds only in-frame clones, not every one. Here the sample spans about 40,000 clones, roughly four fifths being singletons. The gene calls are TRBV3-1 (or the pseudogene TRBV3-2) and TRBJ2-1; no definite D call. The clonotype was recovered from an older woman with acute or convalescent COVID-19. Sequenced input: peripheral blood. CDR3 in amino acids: CASSHNAVEQFF. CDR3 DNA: TGTGCCAGCAGCCATAACGCAGTAGAGCAGTTCTTC.